This TCR beta chain was captured in a study of blood T cell repertoires in COVID-19. Data came from immunoSEQ multiplex PCR; TCRdb stores just in-frame clones and leaves some out. The sample lists nearly 300,000 clones; around 88% were seen once. The ends were cut back, 3 bases at V and 4 bases at J, with 10 bases in the middle. The CDR3 is made up of 13 amino acids. Germline lookup yields CDR1 SGHNT and CDR2 YYREEE (reference sequence). The V call is TRBV5-4, the J call TRBJ2-5, with TRBD2 as a possible D gene (6 bases). Sequencing input: peripheral blood. This sequence was found in a woman aged 30 to 39 who had recovered from COVID-19. Here the CDR3 reads CASSSFGGETQYF. CDR3 nucleotides: TGTGCCAGCAGCTCCTTCGGGGGAGAGACCCAGTACTTC.